A single sample gave rise to the 14 T cell receptor beta chains below, sequenced in a study of T cell responses to AZD1222 COVID-19 vaccine. Method: immunoSEQ multiplex PCR; TCRdb's copy keeps in-frame clones and lacks some. The data show around 120,000 clones, 87% seen once. Specimen: peripheral blood, collected 28 days after the second AZD1222 dose. Every receptor here comes from an adult who received the AZD1222 COVID-19 vaccine.

V is TRBV10-1 and J is TRBJ2-2; 7 bases are a match to TRBD1. J gave up 2 bases and V 10 bases, and 13 bases lay outside the gene matches. Germline V gives CDR1 WNHNN, CDR2 SYGVQD (reference sequence). This CDR3 contains 16 residues. CDR3 sequence (DNA): TGCGCCATGAGGACCACGGGACAGCCAAACACCGGGGAGCTGTTTTTT. It is translated as CAMRTTGQPNTGELFF.

V usage is TRBV18 and J usage is TRBJ1-2; possibly TRBD1 for D (6 bases). Germline V gene data show CDR1 as KGHSH and CDR2 as LQKENI. The CDR3 runs to 16 residues. V was trimmed by 4 bases and J by 4 bases, leaving 19 bases between them. The CDR3 DNA reads TGTGCCAGCTCACTTCCCGGGGGCAGGAACATCTATGGCTACACCTTC. As protein: CASSLPGGRNIYGYTF.

The chain joins TRBV6-2 or TRBV6-3 to TRBJ2-2, with D unclear. This CDR3 has 14 residues. Germline V CDR1 and CDR2: MNHEY, SVGEGT. V lost 4 bases to trimming and J lost 0 bases, with 6 bases between them. This CDR3 is CASSSGTNTGELFF. CDR3 nucleotides: TGTGCCAGCAGTTCTGGGACGAACACCGGGGAGCTGTTTTTT.

The V and J genes are TRBV9 and TRBJ2-1; D is unresolved. The CDR3 has 15 amino acids. Trimming removed 0 bases at V and 4 bases at J, with 11 bases between. Germline-derived CDR1 and CDR2 are SGDLS and YYNGEE. Written as DNA, the CDR3 is TGTGCCAGCAGCGTAGATGTGGGTGCTTACAATGAGCAGTTCTTC. Amino acids: CASSVDVGAYNEQFF.

This clone was counted a few times. The chain combines TRBV30 with TRBJ1-5; D not resolved. The ends were cut back, 6 bases at V and 0 bases at J, with 12 bases in the middle. The CDR3 totals 14 residues. Per germline, CDR1 GTSNPN and CDR2 SVGIG (reference sequence). CDR3: CACNTLNSNQPQHF. In DNA, the CDR3 is TGTGCCTGTAACACTCTTAATAGCAATCAGCCCCAGCATTTT. The variable domain in full, with the rest retrieved from reference TRBV30 and TRBJ1-5, is SQTIHQWPATLVQPVGSPLSLECTVEGTSNPNLYWYRQAAGRGLQLLFYSVGIGQISSEVPQNLSASRPQDRQFILSSKKLLLSDSGFYLCACNTLNSNQPQHFGDGTRLSIL.

J is TRBJ2-1 and V is TRBV19; D may be TRBD2 (6 bases). Trimming took 8 bases from V and 14 from J, leaving 16 bases between them. The CDR3 length is 11 residues. Germline-derived CDR1 and CDR2 are LNHDA and SQIVND (reference sequence). As DNA, the CDR3 is TGTGCCAGTTCGTACGGGAGTGGGGAGTTCTTC. This gives the protein CASSYGSGEFF.

This chain uses TRBV25-1 with TRBJ1-1, with D tentatively TRBD1 (6 bases). CDR3 length: 13 amino acids. Between the trimmed V and J ends, which lost 8 bases and 1 base, there was a span of 11 bases. CDR1 MGHDK and CDR2 SYGVNS come from the germline V gene. The CDR3 bases are TGTGCCAGCCGGAGGACAGAGAACACTGAAGCTTTCTTT. Translated, it gives CASRRTENTEAFF.

The J gene is TRBJ2-2, the V gene TRBV2, with D perhaps matching TRBD2 (6 bases). Germline assignment: CDR1 SNHLY and CDR2 FYNNEI. With 5 bases removed from V and 6 bases from J, the gap between germline ends came to 16 bases. The CDR3 covers 15 residues. CDR3 nucleotides: TGTGCCAGCAGTCCTTGGGGGGATCCTTCCGGGGAGCTGTTTTTT. Its translation: CASSPWGDPSGELFF.

V is TRBV7-2 and J is TRBJ1-6; TRBD1 agrees at 9 bases. CDR1 is SGHTA and CDR2 is FQGNSA in the germline V gene. The length of the CDR3 is 16 residues. V shed 2 bases, J shed 8 bases, and the junction held 7 bases outside the gene matches. CDR3 region: CASSLRGQGYYSPLHF. The CDR3 bases are TGTGCCAGCAGCTTACGGGGACAGGGTTATTATTCACCCCTCCACTTT.

The rearrangement joins TRBV11-2 to TRBJ2-1, with a weak D call TRBD1 (5 bases). The ends were cut back, 0 bases at V and 7 bases at J, with 16 bases in the middle. The germline V gene has CDR1 SGHAT and CDR2 FQNNGV. The CDR3 is 16 amino acids. The DNA of the CDR3 is TGTGCCAGCAGCTTAGACCTGCGGCAGGGTGGAAATGAGCAGTTCTTC. It encodes CASSLDLRQGGNEQFF.

V gene TRBV5-1 combines with J gene TRBJ2-2; TRBD1 aligns across 7 bases. This CDR3 has 16 residues. V gave up 0 bases and J gave up 5 bases; unmatched junction bases: 7. Germline CDR1 SGHRS, CDR2 YFSETQ. The CDR3 reads CASSLDGNRGTGELFF. The CDR3 DNA is TGCGCCAGCAGCTTGGACGGAAACAGGGGAACCGGGGAGCTGTTTTTT.

The V and J genes are TRBV4-2 and TRBJ1-5, with D uncertain. The germline CDR1 and CDR2 sequences are LGHNA and YNFKEQ. The CDR3 has 15 amino acids. Trimming cost V 3 bases and J 2 bases, with 11 bases left between them. CDR3 sequence reads: CASSHEVGGNQPQHF. The CDR3 bases are TGTGCCAGCAGCCATGAAGTGGGTGGCAATCAGCCCCAGCATTTT.

The V call is TRBV7-2, the J call TRBJ2-7; the match to TRBD1 covers 10 bases. There are 16 residues in the CDR3. In germline, CDR1 is SGHTA, CDR2 FQGNSA. V gave up 5 bases and J gave up 3 bases; unmatched junction bases: 10. CDR3 amino acids: CASSPTDRGFVYEQYF. CDR3 nucleotides: TGTGCCAGCAGCCCAACGGACAGGGGGTTTGTCTACGAGCAGTACTTC.

The chain couples TRBV11-3 to TRBJ2-2; D possibly corresponds to TRBD2 (5 bases). CDR1 SGHNT and CDR2 YENEEA come from the germline V gene. The CDR3 extends over 12 amino acids. V shed 3 bases and J shed 7 bases, with 6 bases lying between them. CDR3 bases: TGTGCCAGCAGCTTCCGGGACGGGGAGCTGTTTTTT. Its protein is CASSFRDGELFF. The whole variable domain, remainder taken from reference TRBV11-3 and TRBJ2-2, is EAGVVQSPRYKIIEKKQPVAFWCNPISGHNTLYWYLQNLGQGPELLIRYENEEAVDDSQLPKDRFSAERLKGVDSTLKIQPAELGDSAVYLCASSFRDGELFFGEGSRLTVL.